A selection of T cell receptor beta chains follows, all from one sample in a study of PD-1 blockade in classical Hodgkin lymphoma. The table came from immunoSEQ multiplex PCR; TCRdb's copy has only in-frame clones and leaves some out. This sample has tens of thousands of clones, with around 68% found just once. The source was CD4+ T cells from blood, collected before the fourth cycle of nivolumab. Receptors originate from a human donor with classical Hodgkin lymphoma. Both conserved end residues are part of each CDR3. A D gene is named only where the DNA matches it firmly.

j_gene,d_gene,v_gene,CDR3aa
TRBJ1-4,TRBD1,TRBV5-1,CASSPPGQEGEKLFF
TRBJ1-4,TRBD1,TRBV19,CASTFGTANEKLFF
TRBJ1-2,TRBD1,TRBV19,CASSRQGLDYGYTF
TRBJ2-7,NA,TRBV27,CASSPIDWKHYEQYF
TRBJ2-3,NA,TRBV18,CASSPGGADTQYF
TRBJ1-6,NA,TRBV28,CASKITGPLPAYNSPLHF
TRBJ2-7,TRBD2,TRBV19,CASSIGTSGATTYEQYF
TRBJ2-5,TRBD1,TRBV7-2,CASSRDRGETQYF
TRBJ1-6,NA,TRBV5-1,CASSFDRSKNSPLHF
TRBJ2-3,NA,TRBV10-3,CAITSGSSTDTQYF
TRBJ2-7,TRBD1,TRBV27,CASSFGRGTSYEQYF
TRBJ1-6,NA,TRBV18,CASSPSGFNSPLHF
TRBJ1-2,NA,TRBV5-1,CASSSEGGGYTF
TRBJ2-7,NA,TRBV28,CASSLEDWKSHEQYF
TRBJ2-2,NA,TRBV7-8,CASSPGSQLGELFF
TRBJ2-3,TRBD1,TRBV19,CASRDRASDTQYF
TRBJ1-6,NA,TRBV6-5,CASRGLTNSPLHF
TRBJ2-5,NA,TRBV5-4,CASSFQETQYF
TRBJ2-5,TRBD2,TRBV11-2,CASSSRLAGIETQYF
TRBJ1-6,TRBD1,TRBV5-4,CASSPGTGSSPLHF
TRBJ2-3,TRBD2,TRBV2,CASSEAGTSLSTDTQYF
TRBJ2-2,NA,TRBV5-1,CASSLSGDHGELFF
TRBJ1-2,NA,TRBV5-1,CASSPLAREPRPYTF
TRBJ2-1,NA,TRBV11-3,CASSPGAGYNEQFF
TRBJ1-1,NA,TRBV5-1,CASSLVTRGNTEAFF
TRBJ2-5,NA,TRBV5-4,CASATRGPAETQYF
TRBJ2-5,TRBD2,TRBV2,CASSPGTSGGRETQYF
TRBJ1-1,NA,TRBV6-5,CASTLRANTEAFF
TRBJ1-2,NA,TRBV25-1,CASSETGRNGYTF
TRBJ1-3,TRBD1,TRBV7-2,CASSLGPGGNTIYF
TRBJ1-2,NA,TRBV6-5,CASSSGWRYGYTF
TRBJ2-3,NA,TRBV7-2,CASSGTSDPSTDTQYF
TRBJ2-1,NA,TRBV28,CASSLYTVSYNEQFF
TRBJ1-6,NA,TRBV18,CASSPGGGHNSPLHF
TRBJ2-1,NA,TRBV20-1,CSAFDFPEQFF
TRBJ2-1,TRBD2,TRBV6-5,CASSYSERGRNNEQFF
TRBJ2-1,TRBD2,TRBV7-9,CASTMTSGYNEQFF
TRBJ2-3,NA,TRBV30,CAWSPTGTSQYF
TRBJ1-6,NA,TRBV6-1,CASSTLQGSPLHF
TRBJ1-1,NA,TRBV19,CASSMRGPVGAFF
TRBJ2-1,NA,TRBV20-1,CSADGGNEQFF
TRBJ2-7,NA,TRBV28,CASRKWGEQYF
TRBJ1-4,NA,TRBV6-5,CASSNGGARIEKLFF
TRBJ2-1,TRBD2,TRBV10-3,CAISSGAGGFYNEQFF
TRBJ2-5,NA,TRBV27,CASSPPGETQYF
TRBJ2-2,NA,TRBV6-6,CASSYNGPGGTGELFF
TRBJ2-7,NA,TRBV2,CASRRSAYGDYEQYF
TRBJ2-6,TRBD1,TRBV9,CASSADRGFASGANVLTF
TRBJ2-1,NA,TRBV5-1,CASSLGAGEQFF
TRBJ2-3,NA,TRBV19,CASSMSQGADTQYF
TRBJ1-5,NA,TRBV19,CASSIDGNQPQHF
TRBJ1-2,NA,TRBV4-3,CASSQDRAWTFYGYTF
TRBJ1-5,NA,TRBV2,CASSPGRGSNQPQHF
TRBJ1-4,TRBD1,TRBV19,CASSVLTGSNEKLFF
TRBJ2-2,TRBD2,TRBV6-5,CATLRSGGFTGELFF
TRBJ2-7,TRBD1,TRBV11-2,CASSLGRTGVSSEQYF
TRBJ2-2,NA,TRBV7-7,CASSLGAARANTGELFF
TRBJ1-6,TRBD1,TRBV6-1,CASAGRTGGDPLHF
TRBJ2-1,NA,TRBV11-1,CASSLQSFWTPSSYNEQFF
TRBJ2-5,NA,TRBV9,CASSVVASREETQYF